The 14 T cell receptor beta chains below were found in one sample sequenced in a study of blood T cell repertoires in COVID-19. Only in-frame clones appear in the TCRdb table, and some are missing; sequencing was by immunoSEQ multiplex PCR. The profile shows about 220,000 clones, 65% to 85% of them singletons. The sequencing input was peripheral blood. Receptors were obtained from a woman aged 25 to 39 who had recovered from COVID-19.

The chain couples TRBV6-1 to TRBJ1-2; D is undetermined. Germline V gene data show CDR1 as MNHNS and CDR2 as SASEGT. This CDR3 has 15 residues. Trimming shortened V by 1 base and J by 2 bases, and 11 bases separated the two germline ends. CDR3 sequence (DNA): TGTGCCAGCAGTGAAGGCCCGGGGATAAACTATGGCTACACCTTC. Translation gives CASSEGPGINYGYTF.

CDR3 DNA sequence: TGCGCCAGCAGCTTGGACTATGTGGGGGGGACTGAAGCTTTCTTT. Translating gives CASSLDYVGGTEAFF. V and J are TRBV5-1 and TRBJ1-1, with D possibly being TRBD1 (5 bases). Trimming left V 0 bases short and J 5 bases short, with 14 bases between. This CDR3 region has 15 residues. From germline, CDR1 is SGHRS and CDR2 YFSETQ.

The chain is built from TRBV4-2 and TRBJ2-7; D possibly corresponds to TRBD2 (6 bases). V was cut by 4 bases and J by 3 bases, with 16 bases left in between. There are 15 residues in the CDR3. From germline, CDR1 is LGHNA and CDR2 YNFKEQ. This CDR3 reads CASSPLAGIFYEQYF. CDR3 sequence (DNA): TGTGCCAGCAGCCCCCTGGCGGGAATCTTCTACGAGCAGTACTTC.

V usage is TRBV9 and J usage is TRBJ2-7, with 7 nucleotides matching TRBD1. The germline V gene encodes CDR1 SGDLS and CDR2 YYNGEE. Germline trimming cut 1 base from V and 2 bases from J; bases unmatched to any gene: 3. The CDR3 is 14 amino acids. CDR3 nucleotide sequence: TGTGCCAGCAGCGTAACCGGACAGGCCTACGAGCAGTACTTC. This sequence encodes CASSVTGQAYEQYF.

The chain has TRBV28 and TRBJ1-4; TRBD1 matches 8 bases. CDR3 length equals 15 residues. V shed 5 bases and J 6 bases; nucleotides not matched to a gene: 8. CDR1 and CDR2 (germline): MDHEN, SYDVKM. The CDR3 bases are TGTGCCAGCAGTGCCGCAGGGGGCGCGGATGAAAAACTGTTTTTT. This encodes CASSAAGGADEKLFF. Full variable domain (remainder filled in from reference TRBV28 and TRBJ1-4): DVKVTQSSRYLVKRTGEKVFLECVQDMDHENMFWYRQDPGLGLRLIYFSYDVKMKEKGDIPEGYSVSREKKERFSLILESASTNQTSMYLCASSAAGGADEKLFFGSGTQLSVL.

This chain links TRBV6-4 with TRBJ2-1; 12 bases match TRBD2. The CDR3 contains 15 residues. Germline assignment: CDR1 MRHNA and CDR2 SNTAGT. Germline trimming cut 9 bases from V and 1 base from J; bases unmatched to any gene: 4. CDR3 bases: TGTGCCAGTGGGCTAGCGGGAGGGTCCTACAATGAGCAGTTCTTC. Its protein product is CASGLAGGSYNEQFF.

This chain uses TRBV9 with TRBJ2-1, with D maybe TRBD1 (6 bases). This CDR3 is 16 amino acids long. CDR1 and CDR2 from the germline V gene are SGDLS and YYNGEE. Trimming stripped 0 bases from V and 3 bases from J, with 13 bases between. CDR3 region: CASSVALTGHYNEQFF. The DNA for the CDR3 is TGTGCCAGCAGCGTAGCTCTCACGGGACACTACAATGAGCAGTTCTTC.

The chain uses TRBV5-6 and TRBJ1-5; TRBD1 agrees at 9 bases. The CDR3 has 17 amino acids. After removal of 4 bases from V and 3 bases from J, the junction contained 11 bases not matched to a gene. CDR1 SGHDT and CDR2 YYEEEE come from the germline V gene. Here the CDR3 DNA reads TGTGCCAGCAGCCTTTATCCTCGGACAGGGGCCAATCAGCCCCAGCATTTT. Its protein is CASSLYPRTGANQPQHF.

The chain is built from TRBV30 and TRBJ2-5; TRBD1 aligns across 8 bases. CDR3 length: 12 residues. Germline CDR1 is GTSNPN and CDR2 is SVGIG (reference sequence). V gave up 4 bases and J gave up 5 bases; unmatched junction bases: 3. The CDR3 is CAWTGGEETQYF. The CDR3 coding sequence is TGTGCCTGGACAGGGGGCGAGGAGACCCAGTACTTC.

The rearrangement uses TRBV28 and TRBJ2-7; TRBD1 matches 9 bases. The CDR3 contains 15 residues. The germline V gene has CDR1 MDHEN and CDR2 SYDVKM. The V and J ends lost 7 bases and 3 bases, in that order; junction bases with no gene match: 10. The CDR3: CASTRGGTGSYEQYF. The CDR3 region has the DNA TGTGCCAGCACCCGAGGGGGGACAGGGAGCTACGAGCAGTACTTC.

The gene calls are TRBV27 and TRBJ2-3; a possible D gene is TRBD2 (5 bases). Germline CDR1 reads MNHEY; CDR2 reads SMNVEV (reference sequence). Trimming took off 5 bases at V and 5 bases at J, with 23 bases between the two ends. There are 17 residues in the CDR3. The CDR3 spells CASSPTPHEGAEDTQYF. DNA of the CDR3: TGTGCCAGCAGTCCTACCCCTCATGAGGGAGCCGAAGATACGCAGTATTTT.

This clone was picked up a small number of times. This rearrangement joins TRBV7-9 to TRBJ1-5; TRBD1 aligns across 9 bases. Germline CDR1 is SEHNR and CDR2 is FQNEAQ (reference sequence). V gave up 5 bases and J gave up 7 bases; unmatched junction bases: 9. The CDR3 has 15 residues. CDR3 nucleotides: TGTGCCAGCAGCAAAGGGACAGGGAGAGAGCAGCCCCAGCATTTT. It translates to CASSKGTGREQPQHF.

This clone occurred a few times. The chain employs TRBV4-1 and TRBJ1-1; D gene uncertain. The V end was cut by 0 bases, the J end by 0 bases, with 8 bases between. The CDR3 length is 15 residues. Germline assignment: CDR1 MGHRA and CDR2 YSYEKL. CDR3: CASSQELMMNTEAFF. CDR3 DNA: TGCGCCAGCAGCCAAGAACTGATGATGAACACTGAAGCTTTCTTT.

This clone has just a few counts. The chain employs TRBV7-2 and TRBJ2-1; TRBD2 is a possible D gene (6 bases). CDR1 SGHTA and CDR2 FQGNSA come from the germline V gene. The CDR3 is made up of 16 amino acids. Trimming took 3 bases from V and 5 from J, leaving 17 bases between them. In DNA form, the CDR3 reads TGTGCCAGCAGCTTTCTGACTAGGTTAAATGACAATGAGCAGTTCTTC. This translates into CASSFLTRLNDNEQFF.